This T cell receptor (beta chain) was captured in a study of T cells in Graves' hyperthyroidism and ophthalmopathy. This clonotype was seen at least ten times. Germline V gene lookup returns CDR1 MNHEY and CDR2 SMNVEV (reference sequence). V dropped 6 bases and J dropped 8; count of bases not matched to a gene: 14. The CDR3 consists of 16 residues. It was uncontrolled infection, other autoimmune disease, pregnancy or lactation that excluded patients. From RNA transcripts, TCR beta CDR3 regions were amplified. With the HTBI primer set, the TCR CDR3 went through a first round of RT-PCR. Using its own MiXCR run on the multiplex PCR reads, TCRdb lists one record per CDR3 protein. The table lists 370,000 or so distinct CDR3 sequences, around a sixth of them singletons, with 25% to 35% in the top ten.

The clonotype originates from a woman between 18 and 30 years old with Graves' hyperthyroidism that later progressed to Graves' ophthalmopathy. The chain employs TRBV27 and TRBJ2-1, with TRBD1 matching over 9 bases. Sequencing was carried out using blood. CDR3 loop: CASSRWASQGAYEQFF. CDR3 coding DNA: TGTGCCAGCAGCCGATGGGCCTCACAGGGGGCCTATGAGCAGTTCTTC.